This TCR beta chain comes out of a study of blood T cell repertoires in COVID-19. About the research overall: Sources were T cells, B-cell-depleted T cells, or PBMCs; the material itself was cDNA or gDNA.

Per germline, CDR1 KGHSH and CDR2 LQKENI. Trimming took 4 bases from V and 3 from J; bases not matched to a gene: 5. CDR3 length: 14 residues. Using immunoSEQ multiplex PCR, the repertoire was profiled, and TCRdb retains in-frame clones only, with some absent. The sample shows 200,000 to 250,000 clones, less than 90% of them seen only once. People in the exposed group encountered a COVID-19 case within 2 weeks before entering the study. The sequence derives from a woman aged 25 to 39 who had been exposed to COVID-19. The rearrangement uses TRBV18 and TRBJ2-7, with 8 bases aligning to TRBD2. Sequenced sample: PBMCs or T cells enriched from blood (not recorded which). The CDR3 loop is CASSRAGAGYEQYF. DNA of the CDR3: TGTGCCAGCTCACGAGCGGGGGCGGGCTACGAGCAGTACTTC.